Shown below are 21 T cell receptor beta chains from a single sample sequenced in a study of regulatory T cells in long-lasting Graves disease. Documented time point: newly diagnosed GD, antithyroid drugs for less than 3 months. PBMC-extracted RNA yielded the TCR library. Arm-PCR of CDR3 regions and iRepertoire HTBI primers were used to build TCR beta libraries. MiXCR, run by TCRdb on the multiplex PCR reads, gives a single entry per CDR3 protein. The table records under 800,000 distinct CDR3 sequences, roughly 15% of them present only once. The same sample was also studied in work on T cells in Graves' hyperthyroidism and ophthalmopathy.

Sequenced here: peripheral blood mononuclear cells (PBMCs), sampled at new diagnosis, from a patient treated with antithyroid drugs. Every receptor here comes from a woman aged 25 to 39 with Graves disease.

This clonotype was counted between two and nine times. The V and J genes are TRBV6-2 or TRBV6-3 and TRBJ1-2, with TRBD1 as a possible D gene (6 bases). V shed 6 bases and J shed 4 bases, with 15 bases lying between them. This CDR3 region has 14 residues. The V gene's germline CDR1 is MNHEY and CDR2 SVGEGT. The CDR3 spells CASRPGQLIYGYTF. In DNA, the CDR3 is TGTGCCAGCAGACCCGGACAGCTCATCTATGGCTACACCTTC.

Many counts were recorded for this clonotype. V is TRBV3-1 and J is TRBJ2-3; a possible D gene is TRBD1 (6 bases). V lost 3 bases and J lost 3, with 10 bases in between. Looked up from germline, CDR1 is LGHDT and CDR2 is YNNKEL (reference sequence). There are 14 residues in the CDR3. CDR3 sequence: CASSHGGTTDTQYF. CDR3 bases: TGTGCCAGCAGCCATGGGGGCACAACAGATACGCAGTATTTT.

CDR3 DNA sequence: TGTGCCAGCTCAAAACAGGGTGGGATAGTCGACGAAAACACCATATATTTT. It specifies CASSKQGGIVDENTIYF. The chain employs TRBV18 and TRBJ1-3, with a weak D call TRBD1 (6 bases). Trimming pared 5 bases from V and 6 bases from J, leaving 23 bases between. The CDR3 sequence is 17 residues long. Germline V CDR1 and CDR2: KGHSH, LQKENI.

Ten or more counts support this clonotype. The V and J genes are TRBV28 and TRBJ1-2, with D tentatively TRBD1 (5 bases). CDR3 length: 15 residues. CDR1 and CDR2 (germline): MDHEN, SYDVKM. Trimming left V 7 bases short and J 3 bases short, with 18 bases between. For the CDR3, the DNA is TGTGCCAGCACCACCGGGGGGGTCGTGGACTATGGCTACACCTTC. Residues: CASTTGGVVDYGYTF.

The chain's CDR3 is CASKNGLVGTDTQYF. DNA of the CDR3: TGCGCCAGCAAAAACGGACTAGTCGGTACAGATACGCAGTATTTT. The chain joins TRBV5-1 to TRBJ2-3, with 7 bases that match TRBD2. This CDR3 has 15 amino acids. Germline V lookup: CDR1 SGHRS, CDR2 YFSETQ. V lost 6 bases, J lost 3 bases, and 10 bases stayed unmatched.

This clonotype was seen many times. The chain is built from TRBV10-1 and TRBJ2-7; D remains ambiguous. The CDR3 is 15 amino acids. The germline gives CDR1 WNHNN, CDR2 SYGVQD (reference sequence). The V end was cut by 5 bases, the J end by 3 bases, with 17 bases between. The DNA of the CDR3 is TGCGCCAGCAGTCCCAACCGGCCCCTCGACTACGAGCAGTACTTC. Protein sequence: CASSPNRPLDYEQYF.

This clonotype was seen ten or more times. The chain has TRBV19 and TRBJ1-1, with D possibly matching TRBD1 (5 bases). Germline V gene data show CDR1 as LNHDA and CDR2 as SQIVND (reference sequence). The CDR3 is 14 amino acids. Trimming removed 3 bases from V and 4 bases from J, with 12 bases in between. The CDR3 region has the DNA TGTGCCAGTAGTATTGGCGGGGGTGTCACTGAAGCTTTCTTT. Its translation: CASSIGGGVTEAFF.

This clonotype was recorded many times. The CDR3 DNA reads as TGCGCCAGCAGTTCGACTAGCGGGAGTAATGAGCAGTTCTTC. Amino acids: CASSSTSGSNEQFF. This chain uses TRBV5-1 with TRBJ2-1; TRBD2 matches at 12 bases. This CDR3 has 14 residues. V trimming: 5 bases; J trimming: 7 bases; junction bases outside the gene matches: 4. Germline lookup yields CDR1 SGHRS and CDR2 YFSETQ.

This clonotype was seen more than once but under ten times. The chain is built from TRBV6-1 and TRBJ1-2, with TRBD1 matching over 7 bases. Per the germline V gene, CDR1 is MNHNS and CDR2 is SASEGT. The CDR3 spans 18 residues. The V and J ends lost 7 bases and 3 bases, in that order; junction bases with no gene match: 20. Written as DNA, the CDR3 is TGTGCCAGCACCTCGGGGGACAGCGCTTCGACCCAATACTATGGCTACACCTTC. Translating it yields CASTSGDSASTQYYGYTF.

The chain links TRBV20-1 to TRBJ2-7, with 7 bases matching TRBD1. Trimming at V came to 6 bases and at J to 2 bases, leaving 16 bases not matched to a gene. The CDR3 has 16 amino acids. CDR1 and CDR2 from the germline V gene are DFQATT and SNEGSKA (reference sequence). CDR3: CSAFSRDRLLTYEQYF. CDR3 DNA: TGCAGTGCGTTCAGCCGGGACAGATTATTAACCTACGAGCAGTACTTC.

This clonotype appeared many times. The chain has TRBV28 and TRBJ1-6; D is uncertain. This CDR3 spans 16 amino acids. From germline, CDR1 is MDHEN and CDR2 SYDVKM. V was cut by 2 bases and J by 8 bases, with 16 bases left in between. The CDR3 is CASSLTVLRFDSPLHF. The DNA of the CDR3 is TGTGCCAGCAGTTTAACGGTTCTGAGATTCGATTCACCCCTCCACTTT.

This clonotype showed up many times. This chain connects TRBV6-5 to TRBJ1-2, with 7 positions matching TRBD1. The trim removed 0 bases at V and 0 bases at J, leaving 10 bases unmatched. CDR3 length: 18 residues. CDR1 and CDR2 (germline): MNHEY, SVGAGI. DNA of the CDR3: TGTGCCAGCAGTTACTCTTTGTGGGGACAGCCTTCTAACTATGGCTACACCTTC. Encoded protein: CASSYSLWGQPSNYGYTF.

The genes are TRBV5-1 and TRBJ2-2, with TRBD1 as a possible D gene (5 bases). V was trimmed by 3 bases and J by 0 bases, leaving 12 bases between them. CDR3 length: 16 amino acids. Germline CDR1 is SGHRS and CDR2 is YFSETQ. The CDR3 DNA reads as TGCGCCAGCAGCTCCAGGGTTGATGCGAACACCGGGGAGCTGTTTTTT. This sequence encodes CASSSRVDANTGELFF.

The sample holds a few counts of this clonotype. The chain is built from TRBV24-1 and TRBJ2-2, with D possibly matching TRBD1 (6 bases). Germline CDR1 is KGHDR and CDR2 is SFDVKD. CDR3 length: 14 residues. Between the trimmed V and J ends, which lost 7 bases and 3 bases, there was a span of 11 bases. CDR3 amino acids: CATRDRWDTGELFF. CDR3 DNA sequence: TGTGCCACCAGGGACAGATGGGACACCGGGGAGCTGTTTTTT.

This clonotype has more than one count but fewer than ten. This chain connects TRBV5-6 to TRBJ2-2, with D hard to call. The CDR3 runs 15 residues. V lost 2 bases to trimming and J lost 4 bases, with 12 bases between them. CDR1 SGHDT and CDR2 YYEEEE come from the germline V gene. CDR3 sequence (DNA): TGTGCCAGCAGCTTCGGTGGGCAAGGCACCGGGGAGCTGTTTTTT. The encoded protein is CASSFGGQGTGELFF. Together with reference TRBV5-6 and TRBJ2-2, the CDR3 gives the full variable domain: DAGVTQSPTHLIKTRGQQVTLRCSPKSGHDTVSWYQQALGQGPQFIFQYYEEEERQRGNFPDRFSGHQFPNYSSELNVNALLLGDSALYLCASSFGGQGTGELFFGEGSRLTVL.

This clonotype was seen ten or more times. This chain connects TRBV9 to TRBJ2-4, with 8 bases that match TRBD1. Germline trimming cut 3 bases from V and 7 bases from J; bases unmatched to any gene: 12. The CDR3 loop spans 16 amino acids. Germline CDR1 and CDR2: SGDLS and YYNGEE. CDR3 coding DNA: TGTGCCAGCAGCGCGCAGCCAGGGGGCCCGGGGAACATTCAGTACTTC. As protein: CASSAQPGGPGNIQYF. The full variable domain, with the rest looked up from reference TRBV9 and TRBJ2-4, is DSGVTQTPKHLITATGQRVTLRCSPRSGDLSVYWYQQSLDQGLQFLIQYYNGEERAKGNILERFSAQQFPDLHSELNLSSLELGDSALYFCASSAQPGGPGNIQYFGAGTRLSVL.

This clonotype showed up many times. V usage is TRBV27 and J usage is TRBJ1-1; D call uncertain. The CDR3 spans 14 residues. The germline V gene has CDR1 MNHEY and CDR2 SMNVEV (reference sequence). V was trimmed by 7 bases and J by 3 bases, leaving 15 bases between them. The CDR3 sequence is CASKSQRTYTEAFF. The CDR3 bases are TGTGCCAGCAAGTCACAGAGAACGTACACTGAAGCTTTCTTT.

This clonotype was observed a few times. The chain couples TRBV6-6 to TRBJ1-1, with a tentative D call TRBD1 (6 bases). The V gene's germline CDR1 is MNHNY and CDR2 SVGAGI (reference sequence). This CDR3 is built from 16 residues. Trimming shortened V by 0 bases and J by 1 base, and 12 bases separated the two germline ends. The CDR3 DNA reads as TGTGCCAGCAGTTACTCGATGGGAGGGGGGAACACTGAAGCTTTCTTT. This encodes CASSYSMGGGNTEAFF.

The CDR3 here is CASTPPDRGLYGYTF. In nucleotides, the CDR3 is TGTGCCAGCACCCCCCCGGACAGGGGACTTTACGGCTACACCTTC. V is TRBV28 and J is TRBJ1-2, with 9 bases fitting TRBD1. CDR1 and CDR2 from the germline V gene are MDHEN and SYDVKM. Germline trimming cut 7 bases from V and 8 bases from J; bases unmatched to any gene: 14. The CDR3 spans 15 residues.

About this clonotype itself: This may come from a read error, since a much larger clone is one base off. The CDR3 here is CSTRDLAREGSGDTQYF. The DNA for the CDR3 is TGCAGTACTAGAGATCTGGCGCGGGAGGGGTCGGGAGATACGCAGTATTTT. V and J are TRBV20-1 and TRBJ2-3; 9 bases are shared with TRBD2. Germline V gene lookup returns CDR1 DFQATT and CDR2 SNEGSKA (reference sequence). The length of the CDR3 is 17 residues.

This clonotype was seen more than once but under ten times. No conserved phenylalanine or tryptophan is present at the end of the CDR3, so a read error is the likely explanation. The DNA is left out, because the CDR3 cannot be placed on it with certainty; the CDR3 is given as TCRdb lists it. The chain recombines TRBV2 with TRBJ2-7; TRBD2 was called by the table and not checked on the DNA. Germline V lookup: CDR1 SNHLY, CDR2 FYNNEI. With termini counted, the CDR3 has 15 amino acids. CDR3 protein: CASGLGLAGASLVVL.